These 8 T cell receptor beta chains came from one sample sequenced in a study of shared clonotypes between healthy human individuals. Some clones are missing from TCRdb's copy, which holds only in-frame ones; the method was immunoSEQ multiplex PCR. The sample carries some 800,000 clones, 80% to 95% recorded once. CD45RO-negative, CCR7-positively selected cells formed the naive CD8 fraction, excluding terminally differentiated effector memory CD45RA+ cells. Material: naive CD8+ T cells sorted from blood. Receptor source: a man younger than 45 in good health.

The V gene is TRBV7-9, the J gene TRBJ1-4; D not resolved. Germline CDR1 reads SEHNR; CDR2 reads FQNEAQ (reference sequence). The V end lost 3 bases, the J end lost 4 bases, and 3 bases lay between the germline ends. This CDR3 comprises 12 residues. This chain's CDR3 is CASSLGNEKLFF. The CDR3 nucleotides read TGTGCCAGCAGCTTGGGTAATGAAAAACTGTTTTTT.

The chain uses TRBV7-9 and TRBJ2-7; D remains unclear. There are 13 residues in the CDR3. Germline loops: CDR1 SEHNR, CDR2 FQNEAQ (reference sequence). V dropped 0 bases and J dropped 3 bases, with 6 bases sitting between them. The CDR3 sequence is CASSLAGFYEQYF. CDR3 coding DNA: TGTGCCAGCAGCTTAGCGGGATTCTACGAGCAGTACTTC.

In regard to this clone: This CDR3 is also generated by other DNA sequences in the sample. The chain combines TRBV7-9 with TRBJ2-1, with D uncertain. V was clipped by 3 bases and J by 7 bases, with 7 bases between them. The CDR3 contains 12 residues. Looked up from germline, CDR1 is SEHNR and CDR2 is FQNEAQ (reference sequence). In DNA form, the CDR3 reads TGTGCCAGCAGCTTGGACCGTAATGAGCAGTTCTTC. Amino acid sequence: CASSLDRNEQFF.

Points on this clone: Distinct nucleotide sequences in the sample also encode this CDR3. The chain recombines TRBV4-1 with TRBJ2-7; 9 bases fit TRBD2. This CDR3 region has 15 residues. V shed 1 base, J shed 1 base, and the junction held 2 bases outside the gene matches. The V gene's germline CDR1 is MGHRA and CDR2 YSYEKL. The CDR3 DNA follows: TGCGCCAGCAGCCAAGGTCTAGCGGGGTCCTACGAGCAGTACTTC. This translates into CASSQGLAGSYEQYF.

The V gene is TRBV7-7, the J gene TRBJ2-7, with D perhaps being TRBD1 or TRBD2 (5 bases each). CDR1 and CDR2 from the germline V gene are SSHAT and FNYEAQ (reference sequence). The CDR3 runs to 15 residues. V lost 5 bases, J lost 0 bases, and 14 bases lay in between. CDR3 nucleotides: TGTGCCAGCAGCCCAGGGACCTCCACCTCCTACGAGCAGTACTTC. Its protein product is CASSPGTSTSYEQYF. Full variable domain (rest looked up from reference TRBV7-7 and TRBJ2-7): GAGVSQSPRYKVTKRGQDVTLRCDPISSHATLYWYQQALGQGPEFLTYFNYEAQPDKSGLPSDRFSAERPEGSISTLTIQRTEQRDSAMYRCASSPGTSTSYEQYFGPGTRLTVT.

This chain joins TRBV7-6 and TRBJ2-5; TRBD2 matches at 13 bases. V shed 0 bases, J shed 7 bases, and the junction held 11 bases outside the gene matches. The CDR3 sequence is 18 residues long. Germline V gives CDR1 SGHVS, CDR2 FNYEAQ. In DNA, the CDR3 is TGTGCCAGCAGCTTAGCCCTACTAGCGGGAGGGCCTATGGGGACCCAGTACTTC. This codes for CASSLALLAGGPMGTQYF.

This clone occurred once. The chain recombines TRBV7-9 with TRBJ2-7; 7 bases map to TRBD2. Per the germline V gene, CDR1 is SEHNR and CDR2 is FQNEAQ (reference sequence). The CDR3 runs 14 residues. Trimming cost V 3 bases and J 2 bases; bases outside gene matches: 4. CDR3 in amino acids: CASSFLSGPYEQYF. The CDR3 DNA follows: TGTGCCAGCAGCTTTCTTAGCGGGCCCTACGAGCAGTACTTC.

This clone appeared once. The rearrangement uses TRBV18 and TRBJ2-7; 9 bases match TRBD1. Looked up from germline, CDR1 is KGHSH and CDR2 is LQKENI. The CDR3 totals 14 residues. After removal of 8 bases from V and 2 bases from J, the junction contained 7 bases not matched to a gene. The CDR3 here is CASTDWDRAYEQYF. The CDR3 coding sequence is TGTGCCAGCACCGACTGGGACAGGGCCTACGAGCAGTACTTC.